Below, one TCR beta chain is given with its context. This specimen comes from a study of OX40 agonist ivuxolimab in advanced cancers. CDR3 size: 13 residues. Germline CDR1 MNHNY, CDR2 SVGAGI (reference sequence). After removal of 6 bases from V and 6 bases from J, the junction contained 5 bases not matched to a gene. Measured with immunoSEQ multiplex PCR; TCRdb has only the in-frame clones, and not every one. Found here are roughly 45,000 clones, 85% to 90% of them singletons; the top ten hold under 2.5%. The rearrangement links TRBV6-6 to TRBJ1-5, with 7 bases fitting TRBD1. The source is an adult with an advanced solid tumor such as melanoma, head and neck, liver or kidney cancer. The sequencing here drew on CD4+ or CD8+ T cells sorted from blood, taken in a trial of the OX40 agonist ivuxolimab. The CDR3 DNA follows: TGTGCCAGCAGAGGACAGGTCGGTCAGCCCCAGCATTTT. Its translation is CASRGQVGQPQHF.